This T cell receptor beta chain was captured in a study of T cell changes during pregnancy in multiple sclerosis. This CDR3 spans 15 amino acids. With V trimmed by 0 bases and J by 2 bases, 2 bases remained unmatched. Germline-derived CDR1 and CDR2 are MDHEN and SYDVKM. Repertoires were generated with immunoSEQ multiplex PCR, while TCRdb's copy carries only in-frame clones and drops some. The table shows about 85,000 clones, with approximately 89% occurring only once. J is TRBJ2-5 and V is TRBV28, with TRBD2 matching over 8 bases. The sequences come from peripheral blood, collected in the first trimester of pregnancy. The sequence derives from a female donor with multiple sclerosis, enrolled in a pregnancy study. CDR3: CASSLWRGRQETQYF. CDR3 in DNA: TGTGCCAGCAGTTTATGGCGCGGGAGGCAAGAGACCCAGTACTTC.